Following are 27 T cell receptor beta chains from one sample sequenced in a study of molecular identifiers for immune sequencing clone quantification. TCRdb analysed the PCR reads with MiXCR anew, one entry per CDR3 protein. The sample lists some 320,000 distinct CDR3 sequences, about 21% occurring once. Sequencing was performed on naive CD8+ T cells from blood, with Jurkat cell RNA spiked in. This sample's subset: FACS-sorted CD8+CD4-CCR7+CD45RA+ naive T cells. These receptors were obtained from a human donor in good health. Some libraries in this study had Jurkat cell RNA spiked in.

This clonotype was counted at least ten times. The genes are TRBV25-1 and TRBJ2-5, with D unresolved. V lost 2 bases, J lost 5 bases, and 12 bases lay in between. This CDR3 has 14 amino acids. Germline V lookup: CDR1 MGHDK, CDR2 SYGVNS. CDR3 in DNA: TGTGCCAGCAGTGAAGTGGGCCCTCTGGAGACCCAGTACTTC. Residues: CASSEVGPLETQYF.

This CDR3 is CAISESAGGPSTDTQYF. The CDR3 bases are TGTGCCATCAGTGAGTCTGCGGGGGGGCCCAGCACAGATACGCAGTATTTT. The rearrangement joins TRBV10-3 to TRBJ2-3; TRBD2 agrees at 9 bases. The J segment lost 0 bases and the V segment lost 0 bases, leaving 4 bases of the junction unmatched. The germline gives CDR1 ENHRY, CDR2 SYGVKD. This CDR3 region has 17 residues.

This chain connects TRBV7-8 to TRBJ1-4, with a possible D match to TRBD1 (5 bases). CDR1 is SGHVS, CDR2 FQNEAQ, per germline. Trimming shortened V by 5 bases and J by 3 bases, and 10 bases separated the two germline ends. The CDR3 length is 14 residues. The DNA of the CDR3 is TGTGCCAGCAGCCCCCAGGGATCTAATGAAAAACTGTTTTTT. Protein: CASSPQGSNEKLFF.

Turning to this clonotype: This could be a read error, since a much larger clone is one nucleotide away. The J gene is TRBJ2-7, the V gene TRBV19, with TRBD1 matching over 8 bases. From germline, CDR1 is LNHDA and CDR2 SQIVND (reference sequence). CDR3 length equals 14 residues. The J segment lost 6 bases and the V segment lost 4 bases, leaving 8 bases of the junction unmatched. For the CDR3, the DNA is TGTGCCAGTAGTAACCGGGACAGGATCTGCGAGCAGTACTTC. It is translated as CASSNRDRICEQYF.

The sample holds a few counts of this clonotype. V and J are TRBV21-1 and TRBJ1-5; the D call TRBD1 from the table was never checked on the DNA. TRBV21-1 is termed a pseudogene. The CDR3 consists of 15 residues. The CDR3 DNA is TGTGCCAGCAGCAAAGTCCGACAGCCAAATCAGCCCCAGCATTTT. This sequence encodes CASSKVRQPNQPQHF.

The CDR3 DNA sequence: TGTGCCAGCAGCTTGTTTCCAGCCCAACAAAACACCATATATTTT. Translated: CASSLFPAQQNTIYF. This rearrangement joins TRBV5-6 to TRBJ1-3; D unclear. The CDR3 extends over 15 amino acids. Germline V gives CDR1 SGHDT, CDR2 YYEEEE. V gave up 1 base and J gave up 6 bases, with 14 bases separating them.

The sample holds many counts of this clonotype. The chain is built from TRBV2 and TRBJ2-5; perhaps TRBD2 as D (6 bases). The germline V gene encodes CDR1 SNHLY and CDR2 FYNNEI. Trimming took off 4 bases at V and 2 bases at J, with 11 bases between the two ends. The CDR3 runs 14 residues. CDR3 residues: CASSAGTYQETQYF. The CDR3 DNA reads TGTGCCAGCAGTGCCGGGACTTATCAAGAGACCCAGTACTTC.

This clonotype was recorded at least ten times. This chain connects TRBV10-3 to TRBJ1-1, with a tentative D call TRBD1 (6 bases). Looked up from germline, CDR1 is ENHRY and CDR2 is SYGVKD. V lost 6 bases to trimming and J lost 6 bases, with 20 bases between them. The CDR3 loop spans 15 amino acids. For the CDR3, the DNA is TGTGCCATCAGCCGAGAGGGGGGCGCAGTCTCTGAAGCTTTCTTT. It yields the protein CAISREGGAVSEAFF.

V and J are TRBV3-1 and TRBJ2-3; 7 bases align to TRBD1. Germline values: CDR1 LGHDT, CDR2 YNNKEL (reference sequence). This CDR3 has 19 residues. V trimming: 0 bases; J trimming: 5 bases; junction bases outside the gene matches: 17. The CDR3 coding sequence is TGTGCCAGCAGCCAAGAAAGGGCTGTGGCAGGGGGATTCGGAGATACGCAGTATTTT. This translates into CASSQERAVAGGFGDTQYF.

Note on this clonotype: Possible read error: a much larger clone is one base away. The chain carries TRBV7-2 and TRBJ2-3, with 7 bases aligning to TRBD2. The CDR3 length is 17 residues. Per the germline V gene, CDR1 is SGHTA and CDR2 is FQGNSA. The CDR3 coding sequence is TGTGTCAGCAGCCTAGACCCGAGCGGGGTTACGACAGATACGCAGTATTTT. This translates into CVSSLDPSGVTTDTQYF. Full variable domain (missing parts from reference TRBV7-2 and TRBJ2-3): GAGVSQSPSNKVTEKGKDVELRCDPISGHTALYWYRQSLGQGLEFLIYFQGNSAPDKSGLPSDRFSAERTGGSVSTLTIQRTQQEDSAVYLCVSSLDPSGVTTDTQYFGPGTRLTVL.

This clonotype was seen only a few times. V gene TRBV20-1 combines with J gene TRBJ2-7; D is undetermined. Between the trimmed V and J ends, which lost 0 bases and 3 bases, there was a span of 9 bases. Germline loops: CDR1 DFQATT, CDR2 SNEGSKA (reference sequence). The CDR3 contains 13 residues. CDR3 nucleotide sequence: TGCAGTGCTAGAGATCCGGCAGACTACGAGCAGTACTTC. Protein product: CSARDPADYEQYF.

On this clonotype itself: A single base separates this from a much larger clone, so it may be a read error. The rearrangement joins TRBV4-2 to TRBJ2-7; D may be TRBD2 (6 bases). The CDR3 length is 14 residues. The germline CDR1 and CDR2 sequences are LGHNA and YNFKEQ. V shed 1 base and J shed 6 bases, with 13 bases lying between them. The CDR3 protein is CASSQGPLAPEQYF. The CDR3 nucleotides are TGTGCCAGCAGCCAAGGCCCACTAGCCCCCGAGCAGTACTTC.

As regards this clonotype: One base away lies a much larger clone, so this may be a sequencing read error. CDR3 nucleotide sequence: TGTGCCGGCAGCTTAACCCCCCTAGCGGGAGGAGACAATGAGCAGTTCTTC. As protein: CAGSLTPLAGGDNEQFF. The chain has TRBV7-6 and TRBJ2-1; TRBD2 matches at 11 bases. There are 17 residues in the CDR3. The germline V gene encodes CDR1 SGHVS and CDR2 FNYEAQ.

The chain has TRBV20-1 and TRBJ2-1, with 8 bases fitting TRBD2. The CDR3 is 17 residues long. The V gene end was trimmed by 0 bases and the J gene end by 10 bases; junction bases not matched to a gene: 17. Germline assignment: CDR1 DFQATT and CDR2 SNEGSKA (reference sequence). CDR3 coding DNA: TGCAGTGCTAGAGATAGTTCGGCTAGCGGGCCAGGGAGAGAGCAGTTCTTC. Translated: CSARDSSASGPGREQFF.

Notes on this clonotype: Being one base from a much bigger clone, this may be a read error. The V and J genes are TRBV7-9 and TRBJ1-1; TRBD1 aligns across 9 bases. Losses at the gene ends were 5 bases for V and 5 bases for J; bases not matched to a gene: 6. The CDR3 is made up of 14 amino acids. In germline, CDR1 is SEHNR, CDR2 FQNEAQ (reference sequence). CDR3 protein: CASSLMTGGTEAFF. The CDR3 DNA reads as TGTGCCAGCAGCCTCATGACAGGGGGGACTGAAGCTTTCTTT. Combining the CDR3 with reference TRBV7-9 and TRBJ1-1 gives the whole variable domain DTGVSQNPRHKITKRGQNVTFRCDPISEHNRLYWYRQTLGQGPEFLTYFQNEAQLEKSRLLSDRFSAERPKGSFSTLEIQRTEQGDSAMYLCASSLMTGGTEAFFGQGTRLTVV.

This clonotype was counted ten times or more. The V gene is TRBV29-1, the J gene TRBJ2-7; D may be TRBD1 (5 bases). The germline V gene has CDR1 SQVTM and CDR2 ANQGSEA. This CDR3 region has 14 residues. V shed 4 bases and J shed 7 bases, with 20 bases lying between them. CDR3 sequence (DNA): TGCAGCGTTGTTCAGGGCGATAACCTTCGGGAGCAGTACTTC. It encodes CSVVQGDNLREQYF.

This clonotype was detected ten times or more. The chain carries TRBV27 and TRBJ2-3; tentative D call: TRBD1 (5 bases). Germline CDR1 MNHEY, CDR2 SMNVEV (reference sequence). The V and J ends lost 5 bases and 6 bases respectively, with 6 bases between them. The CDR3 is made up of 11 amino acids. The CDR3 DNA sequence: TGTGCCAGCAGTAACAGGGATACGCAGTATTTT. Translated, it gives CASSNRDTQYF.

Comments on this clonotype: A single base separates this from a much larger clone, so it may be a read error. The V call is TRBV18, the J call TRBJ2-3, with D perhaps TRBD1 (5 bases). The CDR3 spans 14 residues. Germline CDR1 KGHSH, CDR2 LQKENI. CDR3 loop: CASSPPYSTGTQYF. CDR3 in DNA: TGTGCCAGCTCACCACCGTACAGTACAGGTACGCAGTATTTT.

Only a few counts were recorded for this clonotype. The V gene is TRBV6-2 or TRBV6-3, the J gene TRBJ2-3; 8 positions match TRBD2. CDR1 and CDR2 from the germline V gene are MNHEY and SVGEGT. The V and J ends lost 5 bases and 3 bases, in that order; junction bases with no gene match: 13. The CDR3 is 17 amino acids. CDR3: CASSHPQERGMTDTQYF. The CDR3 DNA follows: TGTGCCAGCAGTCACCCTCAGGAGCGGGGGATGACAGATACGCAGTATTTT.

This clonotype was counted only a few times. This sequence joins TRBV12-3 or TRBV12-4 and TRBJ2-5, with D possibly being TRBD1 (5 bases). V lost 6 bases, J lost 1 base, and 9 bases lay in between. The CDR3 extends over 13 amino acids. CDR3 region: CASRRQPQETQYF. CDR3 in DNA: TGTGCCAGCAGAAGACAGCCCCAAGAGACCCAGTACTTC.

This clonotype was detected only a few times. The V gene is TRBV4-3, the J gene TRBJ2-7; D possibly corresponds to TRBD1 (5 bases). CDR1 and CDR2 from the germline V gene are LGHNA and YSLEER. CDR3 length equals 14 residues. V was cut by 5 bases and J by 1 base, with 12 bases left in between. CDR3 sequence reads: CASSSVDRSYEQYF. The CDR3 DNA is TGCGCCAGCAGCTCCGTTGACAGATCCTACGAGCAGTACTTC.

The chain joins TRBV2 to TRBJ2-3; a weak D match, TRBD2 (5 bases). CDR1 SNHLY and CDR2 FYNNEI come from the germline V gene. The CDR3 sequence is 16 residues long. V was clipped by 4 bases and J by 2 bases, with 16 bases between them. The CDR3 DNA sequence: TGTGCCAGCAGTGTGGCTAGCCGTCGGTCCACAGATACGCAGTATTTT. Protein: CASSVASRRSTDTQYF.

At least ten counts were recorded for this clonotype. The chain uses TRBV4-1 and TRBJ2-7; TRBD1 matches at 8 bases. This CDR3 comprises 15 residues. Germline values: CDR1 MGHRA, CDR2 YSYEKL. Losses at the gene ends were 5 bases for V and 2 bases for J; bases not matched to a gene: 8. In DNA form, the CDR3 reads TGCGCCAGCAGCGTCAGACAGGGGAGCGCCTACGAGCAGTACTTC. Encoded protein: CASSVRQGSAYEQYF.

In this sample, this clonotype turned up many times. The chain recombines TRBV28 with TRBJ2-1, with 8 positions matching TRBD2. This CDR3 has 18 amino acids. CDR1 is MDHEN, CDR2 SYDVKM, per germline. With 4 bases clipped from V and 10 bases from J, the junction kept 21 bases outside the gene matches. CDR3 sequence: CASSSPIFRSGSIVEQFF. For the CDR3, the DNA is TGTGCCAGCAGTTCCCCCATCTTTAGAAGCGGGAGTATAGTGGAGCAGTTCTTC.

This clonotype was seen only a few times. The chain links TRBV12-3 or TRBV12-4 to TRBJ2-7; possibly TRBD2 for D (7 bases). Trimming took 8 bases from V and 5 from J, leaving 16 bases between them. This CDR3 contains 13 residues. The CDR3 DNA reads as TGTGCCAGCGAGGGGGGGGGCACCGACGAGCAGTACTTC. Its protein is CASEGGGTDEQYF.

This clonotype was counted many times. The genes are TRBV6-6 and TRBJ1-1; D not resolved. Germline V lookup: CDR1 MNHNY, CDR2 SVGAGI (reference sequence). There are 16 residues in the CDR3. V was clipped by 6 bases and J by 0 bases, with 17 bases between them. The CDR3: CASRKSGLSMNTEAFF. The CDR3 coding sequence is TGTGCCAGCAGAAAGAGCGGCTTGAGTATGAACACTGAAGCTTTCTTT.

A note on this clonotype: Relative to the germline gene, one junction end is altered; a read error may explain this. The chain recombines TRBV3-1 with TRBJ2-7; 10 nucleotides line up with TRBD1. This CDR3 is 14 amino acids long. Germline V gene lookup returns CDR1 LGHDT and CDR2 YNNKEL (reference sequence). CDR3 residues: CASSPGTGEAEQCF. The CDR3 coding sequence is TGTGCCAGCAGCCCTGGGACAGGGGAAGCCGAGCAGTGCTTC.